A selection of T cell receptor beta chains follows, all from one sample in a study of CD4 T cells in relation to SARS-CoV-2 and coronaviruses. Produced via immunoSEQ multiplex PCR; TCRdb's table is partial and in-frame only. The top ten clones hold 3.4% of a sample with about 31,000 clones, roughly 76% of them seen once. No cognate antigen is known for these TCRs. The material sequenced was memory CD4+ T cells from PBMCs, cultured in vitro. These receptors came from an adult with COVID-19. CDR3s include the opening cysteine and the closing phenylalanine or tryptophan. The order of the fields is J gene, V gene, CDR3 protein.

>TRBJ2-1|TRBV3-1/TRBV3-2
CASSQISLAGENEQFF
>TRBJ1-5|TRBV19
CASSIGRAGNQPQHF
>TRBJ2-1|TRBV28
CASSFLVEGEQFF
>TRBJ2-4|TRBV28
CASSSATRRRAAKNIQYF
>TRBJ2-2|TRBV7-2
CASSPSVRNTGELFF
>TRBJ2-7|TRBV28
CASSTPALAGLTYEQYF
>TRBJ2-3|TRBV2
CASSGAQPTDTQYF
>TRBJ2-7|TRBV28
CASSFDRGSYEQYF
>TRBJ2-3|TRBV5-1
CASSFDTSTDTQYF
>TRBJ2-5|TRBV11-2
CASSLTRVGARETQYF
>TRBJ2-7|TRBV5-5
CASYNAGEQYF
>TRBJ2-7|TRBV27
CASRTGLEQYF
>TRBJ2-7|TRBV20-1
CSASNRASGVYEQYF
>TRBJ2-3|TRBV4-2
CASSHQSGRAEDTQYF
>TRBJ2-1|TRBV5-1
CASSRTRFEQFF
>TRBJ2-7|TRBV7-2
CASSFSSGVNEQYF
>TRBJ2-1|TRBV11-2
CASSLDVASGSFLDNEQFF